These 7 T cell receptor beta chains originate from one sample sequenced in a study of blood T cell repertoires in COVID-19. The repertoire was sequenced with immunoSEQ multiplex PCR; TCRdb's copy has only in-frame clones and lacks some. The top ten hold more than 15% of the sample, which has around 130,000 clones, around 80% seen once. The sample was peripheral blood. The receptors shown here come from a man between 60 and 75 years old with active or convalescent COVID-19.

The V gene is TRBV7-9, the J gene TRBJ2-7; TRBD1 is a possible D gene (5 bases). In germline, CDR1 is SEHNR, CDR2 FQNEAQ (reference sequence). V shed 5 bases and J shed 6 bases, with 17 bases lying between them. The CDR3 is 14 residues long. Written as DNA, the CDR3 is TGTGCCAGCAGCCCCCCAGGGCGGCCGAGCGAGCAGTACTTC. Translating gives CASSPPGRPSEQYF.

Points on this clone: Other DNA sequences in the same sample also yield this CDR3. The chain combines TRBV28 with TRBJ2-7, with D possibly TRBD2 on 6 matching bases. This CDR3 region has 13 residues. Germline-derived CDR1 and CDR2 are MDHEN and SYDVKM. Trimming took 10 bases from V and 0 from J, leaving 13 bases between them. This CDR3 reads CATVRGSSYEQYF. CDR3 DNA: TGTGCCACCGTGCGGGGCAGCTCCTACGAGCAGTACTTC.

The table lists this clone with a count of one. The rearrangement joins TRBV7-3 to TRBJ2-1; D may be TRBD2 (5 bases). V shed 4 bases and J shed 3 bases, with 13 bases lying between them. This CDR3 has 15 residues. The germline V gene has CDR1 SGHTA and CDR2 FQGTGA. The chain's CDR3 is CASSSWTLGYNEQFF. The CDR3 DNA follows: TGTGCCAGCAGCTCATGGACTTTAGGCTACAATGAGCAGTTCTTC.

The CDR3 region has the DNA TGTGCCACCCGAAAGGACAGGGCTCAAGAGACCCAGTACTTC. This encodes CATRKDRAQETQYF. V is TRBV10-3 and J is TRBJ2-5; 8 bases align to TRBD1. CDR1 ENHRY and CDR2 SYGVKD come from the germline V gene. V was pared by 10 bases and J by 2 bases, with 9 bases of the junction left unmatched. This CDR3 has 14 amino acids.

V usage is TRBV9 and J usage is TRBJ2-6; 7 bases map to TRBD2. After removal of 2 bases from V and 0 bases from J, the junction contained 5 bases not matched to a gene. The CDR3 is 17 residues long. From germline, CDR1 is SGDLS and CDR2 YYNGEE. The CDR3 protein is CASSVGGGLSGANVLTF. CDR3 sequence (DNA): TGTGCCAGCAGCGTCGGGGGAGGGCTCTCTGGGGCCAACGTCCTGACTTTC.

CDR3: CASSSGWGTETFF. The CDR3 nucleotides are TGTGCCAGCAGCTCCGGATGGGGGACAGAGACTTTCTTT. The chain uses TRBV7-2 and TRBJ1-1, with 7 bases fitting TRBD1. From germline, CDR1 is SGHTA and CDR2 FQGNSA. CDR3 length equals 13 residues. J gave up 12 bases and V 4 bases, and 11 bases lay outside the gene matches.

CDR3: CASSLEGAGRRAQHF. The CDR3 DNA is TGTGCCAGCAGCTTGGAGGGGGCGGGCCGGAGGGCCCAGCATTTT. The V call is TRBV5-8, the J call TRBJ1-5, with 7 bases aligning to TRBD1. Germline V lookup: CDR1 SGHTS, CDR2 YDEGEE. Trimming cost V 0 bases and J 11 bases; bases outside gene matches: 11. The CDR3 is made up of 15 amino acids.